This TCR beta chain was retrieved from a study of T cell repertoires in cytomegalovirus infection. Each CDR3 protein gets one entry after TCRdb re-called the reads with MiXCR. The data contain roughly 500,000 distinct CDR3 sequences, 42% of them singletons. In the case of this clonotype: Its specificity is not known.

The V gene end was trimmed by 0 bases and the J gene end by 1 base; junction bases not matched to a gene: 6. CDR3 length: 16 amino acids. Germline CDR1 is DFQATT and CDR2 is SNEGSKA (reference sequence). The rearrangement links TRBV20-1 to TRBJ1-1, with TRBD1 identical over 9 bases. The specimen comprised cultured PBMCs, sampled from culture after CMV antigen stimulation. The source is a human donor in good health (CMV status not recorded). Some clones in this sample may be carry-over from other donors' samples. The CDR3 coding sequence is TGCAGTGCTAGAGATCTGGGACAGGGCACGAACACTGAAGCTTTCTTT. It translates to CSARDLGQGTNTEAFF.